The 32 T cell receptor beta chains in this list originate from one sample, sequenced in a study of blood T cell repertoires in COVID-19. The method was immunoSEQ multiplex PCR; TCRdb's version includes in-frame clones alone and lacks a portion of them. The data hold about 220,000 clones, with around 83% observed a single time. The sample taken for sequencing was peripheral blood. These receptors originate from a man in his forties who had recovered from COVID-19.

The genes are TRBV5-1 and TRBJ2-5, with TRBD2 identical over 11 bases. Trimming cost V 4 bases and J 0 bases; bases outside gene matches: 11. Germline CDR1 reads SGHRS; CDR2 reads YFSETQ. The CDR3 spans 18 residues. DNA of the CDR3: TGCGCCAGCAGCGTGCGACCCGGGACTAGCGGTTACCAAGAGACCCAGTACTTC. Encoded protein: CASSVRPGTSGYQETQYF.

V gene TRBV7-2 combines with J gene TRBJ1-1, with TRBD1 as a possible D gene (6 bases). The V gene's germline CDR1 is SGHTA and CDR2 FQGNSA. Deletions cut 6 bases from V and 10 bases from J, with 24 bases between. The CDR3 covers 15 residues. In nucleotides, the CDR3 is TGTGCCAGCAGGCAACAACAGGGTAGATCCTCTGGAGCTTTCTTT. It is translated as CASRQQQGRSSGAFF.

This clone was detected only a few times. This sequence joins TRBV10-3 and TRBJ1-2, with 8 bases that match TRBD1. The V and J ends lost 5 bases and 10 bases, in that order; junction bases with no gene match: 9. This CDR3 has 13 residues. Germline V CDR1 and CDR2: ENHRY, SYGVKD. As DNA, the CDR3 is TGTGCCATCAGTTTGGACAGGGAAGCGGCCTACACCTTC. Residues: CAISLDREAAYTF.

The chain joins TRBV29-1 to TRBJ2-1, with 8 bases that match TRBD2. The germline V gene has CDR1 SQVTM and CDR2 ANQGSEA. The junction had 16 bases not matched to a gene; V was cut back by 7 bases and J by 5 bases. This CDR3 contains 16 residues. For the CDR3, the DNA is TGCAGCGCCCGGACTAGCCCCCGCTTGGACGACAATGAGCAGTTCTTC. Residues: CSARTSPRLDDNEQFF.

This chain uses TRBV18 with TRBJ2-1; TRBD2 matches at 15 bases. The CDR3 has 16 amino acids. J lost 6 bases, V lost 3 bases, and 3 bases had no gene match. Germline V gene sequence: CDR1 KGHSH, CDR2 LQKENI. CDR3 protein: CASSPPGLAGGNEQFF. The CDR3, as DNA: TGTGCCAGCTCACCTCCGGGACTAGCGGGAGGCAATGAGCAGTTCTTC.

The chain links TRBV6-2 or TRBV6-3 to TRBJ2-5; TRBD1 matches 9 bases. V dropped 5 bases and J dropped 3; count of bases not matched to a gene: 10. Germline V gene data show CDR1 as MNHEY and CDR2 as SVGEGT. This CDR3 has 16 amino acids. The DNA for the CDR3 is TGTGCCAGCAGTGCCACAGGGGGCGGAAGGGAAGAGACCCAGTACTTC. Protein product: CASSATGGGREETQYF.

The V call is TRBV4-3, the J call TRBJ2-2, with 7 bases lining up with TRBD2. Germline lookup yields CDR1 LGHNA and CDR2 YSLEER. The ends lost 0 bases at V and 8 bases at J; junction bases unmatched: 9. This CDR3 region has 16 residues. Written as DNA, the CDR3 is TGCGCCAGCAGCCAAGAGCCGGGAGGACGGTCGGGGGAGCTGTTTTTT. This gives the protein CASSQEPGGRSGELFF.

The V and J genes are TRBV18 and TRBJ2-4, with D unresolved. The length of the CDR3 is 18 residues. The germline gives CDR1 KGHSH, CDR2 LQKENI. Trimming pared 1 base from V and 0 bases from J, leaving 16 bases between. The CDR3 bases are TGTGCCAGCTCACCACTGGCGGCTGCGGAGCTAGCCAAAAACATTCAGTACTTC. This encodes CASSPLAAAELAKNIQYF. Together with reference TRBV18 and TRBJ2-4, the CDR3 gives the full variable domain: NAGVMQNPRHLVRRRGQEARLRCSPMKGHSHVYWYRQLPEEGLKFMVYLQKENIIDESGMPKERFSAEFPKEGPSILRIQQVVRGDSAAYFCASSPLAAAELAKNIQYFGAGTRLSVL.

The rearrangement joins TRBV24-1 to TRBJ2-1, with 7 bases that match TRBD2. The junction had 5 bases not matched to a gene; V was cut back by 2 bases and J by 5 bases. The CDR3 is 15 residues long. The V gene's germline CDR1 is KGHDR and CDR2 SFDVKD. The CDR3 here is CATSDWSGGHNEQFF. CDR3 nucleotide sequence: TGTGCCACCAGTGATTGGTCGGGGGGACACAATGAGCAGTTCTTC.

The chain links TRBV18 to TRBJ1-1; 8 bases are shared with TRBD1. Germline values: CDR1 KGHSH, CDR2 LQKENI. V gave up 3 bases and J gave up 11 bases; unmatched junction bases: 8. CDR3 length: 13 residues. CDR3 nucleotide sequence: TGTGCCAGCTCACCGGTCTCGGACAGGGAGGCTTTCTTT. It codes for CASSPVSDREAFF. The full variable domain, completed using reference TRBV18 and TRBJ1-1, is NAGVMQNPRHLVRRRGQEARLRCSPMKGHSHVYWYRQLPEEGLKFMVYLQKENIIDESGMPKERFSAEFPKEGPSILRIQQVVRGDSAAYFCASSPVSDREAFFGQGTRLTVV.

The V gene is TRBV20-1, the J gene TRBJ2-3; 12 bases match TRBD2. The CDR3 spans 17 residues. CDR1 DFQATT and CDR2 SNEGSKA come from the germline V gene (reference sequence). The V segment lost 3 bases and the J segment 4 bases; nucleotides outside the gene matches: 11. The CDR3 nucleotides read TGCAGTGCTAGTACCCCCCCTCTAGCGGGAGGGGCAGATACGCAGTATTTT. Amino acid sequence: CSASTPPLAGGADTQYF.

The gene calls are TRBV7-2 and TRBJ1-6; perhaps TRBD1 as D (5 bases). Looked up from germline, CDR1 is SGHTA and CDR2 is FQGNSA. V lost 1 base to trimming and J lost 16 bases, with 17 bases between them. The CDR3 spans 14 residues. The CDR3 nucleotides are TGTGCCAGCAGCTTAGAGGGGATAAACCTGGGGCTCCACTTT. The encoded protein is CASSLEGINLGLHF.

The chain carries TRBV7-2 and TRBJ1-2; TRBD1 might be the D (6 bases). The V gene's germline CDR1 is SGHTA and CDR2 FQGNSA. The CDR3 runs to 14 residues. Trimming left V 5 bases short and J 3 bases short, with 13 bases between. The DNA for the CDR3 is TGTGCCAGCAGCCCGGACAGAGTTTACTATGGCTACACCTTC. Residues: CASSPDRVYYGYTF.

The CDR3 is CASSVSGGEAETQYF. In nucleotides, the CDR3 is TGTGCCAGCAGTGTCTCGGGAGGGGAGGCAGAGACCCAGTACTTC. The rearrangement uses TRBV2 and TRBJ2-5; TRBD2 aligns across 8 bases. This CDR3 is built from 15 residues. Losses at the gene ends were 4 bases for V and 4 bases for J; bases not matched to a gene: 8. The germline V gene has CDR1 SNHLY and CDR2 FYNNEI. Variable domain in full (rest from reference TRBV2 and TRBJ2-5): EPEVTQTPSHQVTQMGQEVILRCVPISNHLYFYWYRQILGQKVEFLVSFYNNEISEKSEIFDDQFSVERPDGSNFTLKIRSTKLEDSAMYFCASSVSGGEAETQYFGPGTRLLVL.

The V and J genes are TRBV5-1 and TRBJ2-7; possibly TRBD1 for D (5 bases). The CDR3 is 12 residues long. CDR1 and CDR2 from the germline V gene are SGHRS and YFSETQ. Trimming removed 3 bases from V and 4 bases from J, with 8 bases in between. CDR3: CASSSQGYEQYF. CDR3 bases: TGCGCCAGCAGCTCCCAGGGTTACGAGCAGTACTTC. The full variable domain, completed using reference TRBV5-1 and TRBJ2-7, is KAGVTQTPRYLIKTRGQQVTLSCSPISGHRSVSWYQQTPGQGLQFLFEYFSETQRNKGNFPGRFSGRQFSNSRSEMNVSTLELGDSALYLCASSSQGYEQYFGPGTRLTVT.

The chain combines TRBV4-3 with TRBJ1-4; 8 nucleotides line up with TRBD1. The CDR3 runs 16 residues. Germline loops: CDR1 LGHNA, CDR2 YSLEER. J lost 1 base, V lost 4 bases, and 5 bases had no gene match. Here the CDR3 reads CASSLGQVGTNEKLFF. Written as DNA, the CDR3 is TGCGCCAGCAGCCTGGGACAGGTGGGAACTAATGAAAAACTGTTTTTT.

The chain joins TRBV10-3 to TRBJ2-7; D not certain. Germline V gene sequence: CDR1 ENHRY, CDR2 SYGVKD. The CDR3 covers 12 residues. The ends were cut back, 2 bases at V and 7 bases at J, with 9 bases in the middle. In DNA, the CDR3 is TGTGCCATCAGTGAGAGTCAGGCTGAGCAGTACTTC. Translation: CAISESQAEQYF.

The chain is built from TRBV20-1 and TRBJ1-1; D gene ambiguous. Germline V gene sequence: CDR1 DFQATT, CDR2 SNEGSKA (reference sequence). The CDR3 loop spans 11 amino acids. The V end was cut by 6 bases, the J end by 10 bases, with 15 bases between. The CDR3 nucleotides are TGCAGTGCACGAGAGGCCTTAGGAGCTTTCTTT. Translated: CSAREALGAFF.

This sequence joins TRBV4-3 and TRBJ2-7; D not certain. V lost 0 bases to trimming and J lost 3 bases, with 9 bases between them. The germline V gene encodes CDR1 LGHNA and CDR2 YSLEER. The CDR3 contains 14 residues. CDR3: CASSQDRGNYEQYF. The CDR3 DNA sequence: TGCGCCAGCAGCCAAGATCGAGGCAACTACGAGCAGTACTTC.

CDR3 bases: TGCGCCAGCAGCCAAACAGACAGGGTGGGTAGCAATCAGCCCCAGCATTTT. Translated: CASSQTDRVGSNQPQHF. This chain connects TRBV4-1 to TRBJ1-5; 7 bases fit TRBD1. The CDR3 extends over 17 amino acids. The junction had 7 bases not matched to a gene; V was cut back by 2 bases and J by 0 bases. Germline CDR1 reads MGHRA; CDR2 reads YSYEKL.

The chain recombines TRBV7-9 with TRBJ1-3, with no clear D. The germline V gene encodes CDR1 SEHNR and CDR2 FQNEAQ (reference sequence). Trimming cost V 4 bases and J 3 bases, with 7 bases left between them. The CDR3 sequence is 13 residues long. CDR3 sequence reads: CASSSLLGNTIYF. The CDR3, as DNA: TGTGCCAGCAGCTCCCTCCTTGGAAACACCATATATTTT.

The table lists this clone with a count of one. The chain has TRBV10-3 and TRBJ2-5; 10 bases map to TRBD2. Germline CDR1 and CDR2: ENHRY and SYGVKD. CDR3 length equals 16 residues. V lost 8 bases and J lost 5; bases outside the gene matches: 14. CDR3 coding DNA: TGTGCCATCCGCTCTATTGCTAGCGGGAGCGATGAGACCCAGTACTTC. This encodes CAIRSIASGSDETQYF.

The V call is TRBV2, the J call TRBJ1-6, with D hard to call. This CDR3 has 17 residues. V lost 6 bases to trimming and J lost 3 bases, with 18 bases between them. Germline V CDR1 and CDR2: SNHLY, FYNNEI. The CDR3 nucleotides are TGTGCCAGCAGCGAGTCCCTGGATAGCCTCTATAATTCACCCCTCCACTTT. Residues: CASSESLDSLYNSPLHF.

CDR3 residues: CASSLAGDYNEQFF. The CDR3, as DNA: TGTGCCAGCTCACTAGCGGGGGACTACAATGAGCAGTTCTTC. This rearrangement joins TRBV18 to TRBJ2-1, with 9 bases identical to TRBD2. J gave up 3 bases and V 4 bases, and 1 base lay outside the gene matches. The germline CDR1 and CDR2 sequences are KGHSH and LQKENI. This CDR3 region has 14 residues. The entire variable domain, with the rest obtained from reference TRBV18 and TRBJ2-1, is as follows: NAGVMQNPRHLVRRRGQEARLRCSPMKGHSHVYWYRQLPEEGLKFMVYLQKENIIDESGMPKERFSAEFPKEGPSILRIQQVVRGDSAAYFCASSLAGDYNEQFFGPGTRLTVL.

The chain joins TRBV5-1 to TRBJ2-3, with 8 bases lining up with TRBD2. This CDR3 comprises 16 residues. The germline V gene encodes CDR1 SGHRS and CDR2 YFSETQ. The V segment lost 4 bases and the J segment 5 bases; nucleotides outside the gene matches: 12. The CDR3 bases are TGCGCCAGCAGCCCCACCGCGGATCTAGCGGGAGATACGCAGTATTTT. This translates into CASSPTADLAGDTQYF.

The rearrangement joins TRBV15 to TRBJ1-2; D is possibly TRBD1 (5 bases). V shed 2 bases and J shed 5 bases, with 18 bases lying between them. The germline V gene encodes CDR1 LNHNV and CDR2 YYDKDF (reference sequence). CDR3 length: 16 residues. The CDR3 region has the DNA TGTGCCACCAGCAGAATCATGGGGCCTATCCCATATGGCTACACCTTC. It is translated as CATSRIMGPIPYGYTF.

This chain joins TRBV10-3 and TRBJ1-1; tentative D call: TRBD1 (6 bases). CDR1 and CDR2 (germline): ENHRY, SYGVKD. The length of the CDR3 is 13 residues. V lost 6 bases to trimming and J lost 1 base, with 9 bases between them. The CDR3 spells CAISSTGNTEAFF. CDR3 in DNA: TGTGCCATCAGCTCGACAGGGAACACTGAAGCTTTCTTT.

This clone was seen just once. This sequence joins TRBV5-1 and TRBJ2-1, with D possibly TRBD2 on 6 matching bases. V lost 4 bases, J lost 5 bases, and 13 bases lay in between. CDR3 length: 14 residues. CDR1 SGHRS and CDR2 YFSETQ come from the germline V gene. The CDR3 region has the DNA TGCGCCAGCAGCGGAAGCGGGCCCCACAATGAGCAGTTCTTC. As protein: CASSGSGPHNEQFF.

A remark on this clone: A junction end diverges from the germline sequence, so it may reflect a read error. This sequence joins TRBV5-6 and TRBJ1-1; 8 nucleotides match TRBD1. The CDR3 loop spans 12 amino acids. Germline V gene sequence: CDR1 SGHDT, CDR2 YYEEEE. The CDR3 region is CASSLRTGTGRF. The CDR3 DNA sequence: TGTGCCAGCAGCTTGAGGACAGGGACCGGAAGGTTT.

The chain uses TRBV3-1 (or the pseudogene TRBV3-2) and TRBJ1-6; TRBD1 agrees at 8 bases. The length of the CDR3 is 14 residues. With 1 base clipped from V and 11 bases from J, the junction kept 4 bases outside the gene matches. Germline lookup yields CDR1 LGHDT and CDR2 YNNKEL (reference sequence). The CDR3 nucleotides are TGTGCCAGCAGCCAAGGGACAGGGCTTACACCCCTCCACTTT. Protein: CASSQGTGLTPLHF.

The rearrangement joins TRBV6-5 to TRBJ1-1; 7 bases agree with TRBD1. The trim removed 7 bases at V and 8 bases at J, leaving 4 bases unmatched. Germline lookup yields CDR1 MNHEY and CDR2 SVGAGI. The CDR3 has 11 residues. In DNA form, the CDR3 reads TGTGCCAGCACCCAACAGGGGGAAGCTTTCTTT. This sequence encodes CASTQQGEAFF.

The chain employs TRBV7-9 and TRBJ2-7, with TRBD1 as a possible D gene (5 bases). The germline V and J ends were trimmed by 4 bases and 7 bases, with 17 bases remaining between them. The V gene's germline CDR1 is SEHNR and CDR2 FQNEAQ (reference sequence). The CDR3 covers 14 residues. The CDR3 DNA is TGTGCCAGCAGCTCAGGGCCCGGTAGTAAGGAGCAGTACTTC. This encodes CASSSGPGSKEQYF.